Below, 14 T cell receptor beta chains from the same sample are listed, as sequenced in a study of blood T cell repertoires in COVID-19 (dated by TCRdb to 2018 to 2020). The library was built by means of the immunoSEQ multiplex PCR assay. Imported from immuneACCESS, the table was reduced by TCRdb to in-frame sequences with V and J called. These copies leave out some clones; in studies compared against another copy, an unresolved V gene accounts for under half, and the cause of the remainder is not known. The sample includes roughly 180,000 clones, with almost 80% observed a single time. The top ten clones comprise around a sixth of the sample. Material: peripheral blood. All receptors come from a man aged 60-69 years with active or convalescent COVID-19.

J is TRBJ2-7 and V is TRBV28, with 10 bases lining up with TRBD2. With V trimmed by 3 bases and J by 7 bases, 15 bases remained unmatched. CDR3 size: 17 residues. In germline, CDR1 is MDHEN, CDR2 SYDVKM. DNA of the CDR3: TGTGCCAGCAGTTTTCAGCGGGAGGGCCCCCCACTGTGGGAGCAGTACTTC. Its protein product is CASSFQREGPPLWEQYF.

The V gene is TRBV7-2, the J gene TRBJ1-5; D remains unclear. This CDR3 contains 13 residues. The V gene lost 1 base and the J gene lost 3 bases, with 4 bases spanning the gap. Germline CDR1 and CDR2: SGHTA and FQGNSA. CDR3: CASSLDHNQPQHF. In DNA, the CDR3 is TGTGCCAGCAGCTTAGATCACAATCAGCCCCAGCATTTT.

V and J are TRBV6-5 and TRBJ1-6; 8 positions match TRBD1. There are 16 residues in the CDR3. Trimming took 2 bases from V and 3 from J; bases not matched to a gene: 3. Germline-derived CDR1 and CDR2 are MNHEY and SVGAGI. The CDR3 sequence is CASSYAGTGYNSPLHF. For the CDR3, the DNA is TGTGCCAGCAGTTACGCTGGGACAGGCTATAATTCACCCCTCCACTTT.

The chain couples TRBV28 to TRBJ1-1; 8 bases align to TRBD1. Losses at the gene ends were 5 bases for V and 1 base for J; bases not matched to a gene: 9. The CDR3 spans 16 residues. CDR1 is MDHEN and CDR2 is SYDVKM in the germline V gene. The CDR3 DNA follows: TGTGCCAGCAGTCCACCGCAGGGGGCGCGGAACACTGAAGCTTTCTTT. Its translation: CASSPPQGARNTEAFF.

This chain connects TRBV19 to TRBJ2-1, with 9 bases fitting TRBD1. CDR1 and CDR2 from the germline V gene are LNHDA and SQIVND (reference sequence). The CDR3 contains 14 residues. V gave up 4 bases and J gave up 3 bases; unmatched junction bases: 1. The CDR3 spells CASSTGQGYNEQFF. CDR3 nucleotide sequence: TGTGCCAGTAGTACGGGACAGGGCTACAATGAGCAGTTCTTC.

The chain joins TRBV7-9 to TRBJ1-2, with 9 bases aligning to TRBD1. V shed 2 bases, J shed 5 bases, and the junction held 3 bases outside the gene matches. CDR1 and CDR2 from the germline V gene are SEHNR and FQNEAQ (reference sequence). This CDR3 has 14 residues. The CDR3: CASSLTQGAYGYTF. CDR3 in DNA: TGTGCCAGCAGCTTAACACAGGGGGCTTATGGCTACACCTTC.

Here the CDR3 reads CASSPPGQGRGQPQHF. The CDR3 bases are TGTGCCAGCAGTCCCCCGGGACAGGGGAGGGGGCAGCCCCAGCATTTT. This rearrangement joins TRBV28 to TRBJ1-5, with 10 bases aligning to TRBD1. This CDR3 has 16 amino acids. V shed 5 bases and J 7 bases; nucleotides not matched to a gene: 11. CDR1 is MDHEN, CDR2 SYDVKM, per germline.

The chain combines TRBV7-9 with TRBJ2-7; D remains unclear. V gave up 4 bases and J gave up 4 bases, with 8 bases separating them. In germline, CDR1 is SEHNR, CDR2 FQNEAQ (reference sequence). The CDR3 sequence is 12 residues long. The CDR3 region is CASSSTQYEQYF. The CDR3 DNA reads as TGTGCCAGCAGCTCGACACAGTACGAGCAGTACTTC.

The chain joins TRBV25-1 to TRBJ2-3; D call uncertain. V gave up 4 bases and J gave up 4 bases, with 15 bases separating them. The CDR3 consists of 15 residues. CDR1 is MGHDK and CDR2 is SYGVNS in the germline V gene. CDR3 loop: CASSGWRPGADTQYF. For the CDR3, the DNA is TGTGCCAGCAGTGGCTGGCGGCCTGGTGCAGATACGCAGTATTTT.

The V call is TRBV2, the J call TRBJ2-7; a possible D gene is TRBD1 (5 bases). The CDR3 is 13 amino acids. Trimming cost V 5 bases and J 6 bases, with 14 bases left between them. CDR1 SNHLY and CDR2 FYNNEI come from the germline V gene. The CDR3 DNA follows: TGTGCCAGCAGTTCAACCCGTGGGGCCGAGCAGTACTTC. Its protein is CASSSTRGAEQYF.

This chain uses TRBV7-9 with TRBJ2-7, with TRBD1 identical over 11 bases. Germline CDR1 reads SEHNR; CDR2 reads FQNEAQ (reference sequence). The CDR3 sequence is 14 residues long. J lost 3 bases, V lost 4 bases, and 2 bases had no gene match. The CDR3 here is CASSWGQGVYEQYF. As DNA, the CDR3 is TGTGCCAGCAGCTGGGGACAGGGGGTCTACGAGCAGTACTTC.

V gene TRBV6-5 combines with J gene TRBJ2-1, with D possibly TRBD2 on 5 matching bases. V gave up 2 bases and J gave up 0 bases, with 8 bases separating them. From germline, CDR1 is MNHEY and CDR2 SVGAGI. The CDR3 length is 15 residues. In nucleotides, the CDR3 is TGTGCCAGCAGTTACGCGGGTAGCTCCTACAATGAGCAGTTCTTC. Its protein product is CASSYAGSSYNEQFF.

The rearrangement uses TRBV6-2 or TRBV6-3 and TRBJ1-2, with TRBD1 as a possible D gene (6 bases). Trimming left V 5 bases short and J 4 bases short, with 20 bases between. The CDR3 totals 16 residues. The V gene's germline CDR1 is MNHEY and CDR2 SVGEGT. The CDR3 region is CASSTPKGVGSYGYTF. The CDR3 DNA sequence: TGTGCCAGCAGTACCCCCAAGGGGGTAGGGTCCTATGGCTACACCTTC.

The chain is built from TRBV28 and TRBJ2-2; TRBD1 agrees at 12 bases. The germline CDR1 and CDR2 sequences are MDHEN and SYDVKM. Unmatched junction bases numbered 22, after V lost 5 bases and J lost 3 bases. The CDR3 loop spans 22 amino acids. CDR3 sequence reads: CASSPTFGTGGRAGGHTGELFF. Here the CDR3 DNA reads TGTGCCAGCAGTCCCACTTTTGGGACAGGGGGCCGAGCGGGAGGTCACACCGGGGAGCTGTTTTTT.